This T cell receptor beta chain was found in a study of blood T cell repertoires in COVID-19. Overall study: Sites across the United States, Italy and Spain contributed samples from acute and convalescent COVID-19.

The data were produced by immunoSEQ multiplex PCR, yet TCRdb's version contains in-frame clones alone and is incomplete. The table has more than 80,000 clones, around 80% seen once; the top ten hold around 19%. Input material: peripheral blood. This sequence was found in an elderly woman with active or convalescent COVID-19.

The CDR3, as DNA: TGTGCCAGCAGCGAACGGGACAGATCTTTCTCTGGAAACACCATATATTTT. It translates to CASSERDRSFSGNTIYF. The chain uses TRBV9 and TRBJ1-3; 7 positions match TRBD1. The CDR3 extends over 17 amino acids. V trimming: 3 bases; J trimming: 0 bases; junction bases outside the gene matches: 9. Germline values: CDR1 SGDLS, CDR2 YYNGEE.